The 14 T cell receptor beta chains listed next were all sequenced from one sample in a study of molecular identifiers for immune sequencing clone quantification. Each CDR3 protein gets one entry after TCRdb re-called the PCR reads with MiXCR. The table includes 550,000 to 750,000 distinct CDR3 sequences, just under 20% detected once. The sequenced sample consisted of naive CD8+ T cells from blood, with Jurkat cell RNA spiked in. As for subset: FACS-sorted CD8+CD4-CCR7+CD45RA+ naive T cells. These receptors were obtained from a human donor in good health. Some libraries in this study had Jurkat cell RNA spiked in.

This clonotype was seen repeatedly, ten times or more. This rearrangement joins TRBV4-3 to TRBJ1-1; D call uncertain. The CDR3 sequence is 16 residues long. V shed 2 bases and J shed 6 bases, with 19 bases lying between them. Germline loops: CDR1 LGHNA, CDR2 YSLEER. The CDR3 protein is CASSQSRTRAFPEAFF. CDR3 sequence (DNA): TGCGCCAGCAGCCAATCCCGGACTCGAGCTTTTCCTGAAGCTTTCTTT.

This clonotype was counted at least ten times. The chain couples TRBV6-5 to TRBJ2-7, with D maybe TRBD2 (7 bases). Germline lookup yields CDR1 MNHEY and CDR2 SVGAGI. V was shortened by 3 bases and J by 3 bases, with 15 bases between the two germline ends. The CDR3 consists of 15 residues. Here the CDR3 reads CASSYTPGEGYEQYF. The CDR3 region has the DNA TGTGCCAGCAGTTATACCCCAGGGGAGGGCTACGAGCAGTACTTC.

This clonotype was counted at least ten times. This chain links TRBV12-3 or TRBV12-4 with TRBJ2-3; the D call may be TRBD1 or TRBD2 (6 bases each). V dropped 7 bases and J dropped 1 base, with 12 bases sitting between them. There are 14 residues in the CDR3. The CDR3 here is CASTRRGGTDTQYF. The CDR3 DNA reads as TGTGCCAGCACCCGGAGGGGGGGCACAGATACGCAGTATTTT.

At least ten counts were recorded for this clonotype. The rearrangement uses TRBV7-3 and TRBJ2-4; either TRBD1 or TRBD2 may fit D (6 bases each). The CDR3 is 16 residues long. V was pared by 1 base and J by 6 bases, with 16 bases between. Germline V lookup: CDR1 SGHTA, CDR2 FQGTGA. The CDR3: CASSLSGGLDRNIQYF. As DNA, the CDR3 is TGTGCCAGCAGCTTAAGTGGGGGGCTAGATAGAAACATTCAGTACTTC. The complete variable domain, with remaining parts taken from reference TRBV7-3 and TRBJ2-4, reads GAGVSQTPSNKVTEKGKYVELRCDPISGHTALYWYRQSLGQGPEFLIYFQGTGAADDSGLPNDRFFAVRPEGSVSTLKIQRTERGDSAVYLCASSLSGGLDRNIQYFGAGTRLSVL.

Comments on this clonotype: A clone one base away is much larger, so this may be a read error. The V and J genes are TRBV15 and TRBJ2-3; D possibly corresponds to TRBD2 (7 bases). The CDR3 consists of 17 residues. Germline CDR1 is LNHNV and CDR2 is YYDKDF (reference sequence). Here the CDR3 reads CATSRLPGAGVADTRYF. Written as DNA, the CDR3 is TGTGCCACCAGCAGACTTCCAGGGGCGGGAGTGGCAGATACGCGGTATTTT.

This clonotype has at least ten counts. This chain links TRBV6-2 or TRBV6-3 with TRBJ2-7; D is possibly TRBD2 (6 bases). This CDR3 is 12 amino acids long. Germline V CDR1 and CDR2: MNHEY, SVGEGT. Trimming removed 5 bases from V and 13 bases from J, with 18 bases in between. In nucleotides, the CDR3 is TGTGCCAGCAGTGCCGTCGGACTACCGGATTACTTC. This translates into CASSAVGLPDYF.

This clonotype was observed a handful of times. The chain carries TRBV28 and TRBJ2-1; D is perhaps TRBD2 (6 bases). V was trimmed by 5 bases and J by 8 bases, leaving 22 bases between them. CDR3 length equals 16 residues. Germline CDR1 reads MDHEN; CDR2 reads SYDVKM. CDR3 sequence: CASSPTGGRRGDEQFF. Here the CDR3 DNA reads TGTGCCAGCAGTCCAACGGGCGGTCGGCGGGGCGATGAGCAGTTCTTC.

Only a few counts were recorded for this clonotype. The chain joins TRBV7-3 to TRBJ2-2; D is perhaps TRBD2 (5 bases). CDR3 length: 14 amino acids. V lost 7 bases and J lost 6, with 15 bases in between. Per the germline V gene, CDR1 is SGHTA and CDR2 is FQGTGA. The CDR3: CASTASSRAGELFF. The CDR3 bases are TGTGCCAGCACCGCTAGCTCCCGCGCCGGGGAGCTGTTTTTT.

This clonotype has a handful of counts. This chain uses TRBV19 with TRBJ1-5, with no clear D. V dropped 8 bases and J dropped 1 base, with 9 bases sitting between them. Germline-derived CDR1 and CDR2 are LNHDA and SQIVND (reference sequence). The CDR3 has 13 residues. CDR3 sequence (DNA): TGTGCCAGTCGCATCGGGAGCAATCAGCCCCAGCATTTT. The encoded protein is CASRIGSNQPQHF.

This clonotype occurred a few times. CDR3 in amino acids: CASSPGDLKGNTEAFF. In DNA form, the CDR3 reads TGTGCCAGCAGCCCCGGGGACTTGAAAGGGAACACTGAAGCTTTCTTT. The V call is TRBV5-6, the J call TRBJ1-1; a weak D match, TRBD1 (5 bases). From germline, CDR1 is SGHDT and CDR2 YYEEEE. This CDR3 comprises 16 residues. Trimming removed 4 bases at V and 1 base at J, with 17 bases between.

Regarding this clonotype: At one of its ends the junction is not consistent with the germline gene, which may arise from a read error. CDR3 sequence reads: CARSLGLGQETQYF. CDR3 nucleotide sequence: TGTGCCCGCAGCCTAGGTCTAGGGCAAGAGACCCAGTACTTC. The chain links TRBV7-9 to TRBJ2-5; no reliable D call. Per germline, CDR1 SEHNR and CDR2 FQNEAQ (reference sequence). This CDR3 has 14 amino acids.

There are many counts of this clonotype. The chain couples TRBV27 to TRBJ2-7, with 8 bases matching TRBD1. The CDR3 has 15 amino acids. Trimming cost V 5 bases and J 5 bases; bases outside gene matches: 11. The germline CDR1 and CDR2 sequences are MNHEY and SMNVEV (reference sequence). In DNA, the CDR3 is TGTGCCAGCAGTCCACCGGGACAGGTTGTCCACGAGCAGTACTTC. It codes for CASSPPGQVVHEQYF.

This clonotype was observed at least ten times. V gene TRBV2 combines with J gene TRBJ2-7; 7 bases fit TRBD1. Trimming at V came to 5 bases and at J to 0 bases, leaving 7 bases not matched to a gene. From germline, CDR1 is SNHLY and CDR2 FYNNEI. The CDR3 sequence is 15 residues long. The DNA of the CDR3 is TGTGCCAGCAGTTTGCTCCGGGACAGCTCCTACGAGCAGTACTTC. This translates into CASSLLRDSSYEQYF.

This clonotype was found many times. As DNA, the CDR3 is TGTGCCAGCAGTGAGGGGAGCGGGGAGCTGTTTTTT. This sequence encodes CASSEGSGELFF. The chain is built from TRBV3-1 and TRBJ2-2; possibly TRBD1 or TRBD2 for D (5 bases each). Looked up from germline, CDR1 is LGHDT and CDR2 is YNNKEL (reference sequence). Trimming cost V 6 bases and J 7 bases, with 9 bases left between them. This CDR3 has 12 residues. The full variable domain, its missing parts supplied by reference TRBV3-1 and TRBJ2-2, is DTAVSQTPKYLVTQMGNDKSIKCEQNLGHDTMYWYKQDSKKFLKIMFSYNNKELIINETVPNRFSPKSPDKAHLNLHINSLELGDSAVYFCASSEGSGELFFGEGSRLTVL.